The sequence of this T cell receptor beta chain was determined in a study of CD8 T cells in Susac syndrome. This CDR3 contains 11 residues. Germline CDR1 LGHNA, CDR2 YNFKEQ. The V and J ends lost 3 bases and 10 bases respectively, with 7 bases between them. TCR beta from blood CD8+ and CD4+ T cells was sequenced. Reverse transcription of roughly 0.5 to 1 ug RNA was carried out with random hexamers. Using its own MiXCR run on the immunoSEQ multiplex PCR reads, TCRdb lists one record per CDR3 protein. The sample lists about 190,000 distinct CDR3 sequences; just under 95% were seen once. Sequencing input: CD8+ T cells from PBMCs. V usage is TRBV4-2 and J usage is TRBJ2-1; the D is unclear. This clonotype originated in a human donor with Susac syndrome. This CDR3 reads CASSQTKEQFF. The CDR3 nucleotides read TGTGCCAGCAGCCAGACCAAAGAGCAGTTCTTC.